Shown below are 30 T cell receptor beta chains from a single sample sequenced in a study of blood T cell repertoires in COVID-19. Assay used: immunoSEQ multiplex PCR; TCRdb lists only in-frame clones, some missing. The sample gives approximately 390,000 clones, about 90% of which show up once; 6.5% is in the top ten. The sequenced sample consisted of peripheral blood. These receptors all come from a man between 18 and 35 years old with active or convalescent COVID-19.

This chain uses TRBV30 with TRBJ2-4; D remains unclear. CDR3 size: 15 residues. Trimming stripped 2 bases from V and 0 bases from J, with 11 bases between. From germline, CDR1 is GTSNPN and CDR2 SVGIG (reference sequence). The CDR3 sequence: CAWSPPSLAKNIQYF. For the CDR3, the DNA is TGTGCCTGGAGTCCCCCCTCGTTAGCCAAAAACATTCAGTACTTC.

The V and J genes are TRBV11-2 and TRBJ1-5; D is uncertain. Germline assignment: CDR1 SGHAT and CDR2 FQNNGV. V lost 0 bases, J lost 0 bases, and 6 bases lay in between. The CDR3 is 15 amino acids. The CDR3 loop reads CASSLETNSNQPQHF. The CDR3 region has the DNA TGTGCCAGCAGCTTAGAAACAAATAGCAATCAGCCCCAGCATTTT.

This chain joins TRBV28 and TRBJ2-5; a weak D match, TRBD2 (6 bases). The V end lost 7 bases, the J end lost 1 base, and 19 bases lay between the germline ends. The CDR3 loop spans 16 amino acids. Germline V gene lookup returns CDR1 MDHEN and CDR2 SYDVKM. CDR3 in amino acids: CASTTRWRETQETQYF. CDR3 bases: TGTGCCAGCACCACGCGTTGGCGGGAAACCCAAGAGACCCAGTACTTC.

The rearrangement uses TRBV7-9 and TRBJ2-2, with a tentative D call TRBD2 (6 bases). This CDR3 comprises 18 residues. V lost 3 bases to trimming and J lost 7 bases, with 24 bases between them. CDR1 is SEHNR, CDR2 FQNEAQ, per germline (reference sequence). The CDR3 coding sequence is TGTGCCAGCAGCTTTTTTCTACGGGGAGGAAGGGTGAGCGGGGAGCTGTTTTTT. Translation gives CASSFFLRGGRVSGELFF.

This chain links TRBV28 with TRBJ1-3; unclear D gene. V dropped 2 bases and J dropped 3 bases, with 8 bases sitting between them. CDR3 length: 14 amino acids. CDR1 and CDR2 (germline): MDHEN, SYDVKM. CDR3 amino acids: CASSLGEVGNTIYF. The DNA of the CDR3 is TGTGCCAGCAGTTTAGGGGAGGTTGGAAACACCATATATTTT. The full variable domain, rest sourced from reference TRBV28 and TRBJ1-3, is DVKVTQSSRYLVKRTGEKVFLECVQDMDHENMFWYRQDPGLGLRLIYFSYDVKMKEKGDIPEGYSVSREKKERFSLILESASTNQTSMYLCASSLGEVGNTIYFGEGSWLTVV.

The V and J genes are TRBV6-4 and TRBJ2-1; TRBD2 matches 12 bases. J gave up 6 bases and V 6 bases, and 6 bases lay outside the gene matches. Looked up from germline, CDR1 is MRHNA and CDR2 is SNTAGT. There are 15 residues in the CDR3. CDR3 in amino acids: CASRNLAGGFNEQFF. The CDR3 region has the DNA TGTGCCAGCAGAAACCTAGCGGGAGGGTTCAATGAGCAGTTCTTC.

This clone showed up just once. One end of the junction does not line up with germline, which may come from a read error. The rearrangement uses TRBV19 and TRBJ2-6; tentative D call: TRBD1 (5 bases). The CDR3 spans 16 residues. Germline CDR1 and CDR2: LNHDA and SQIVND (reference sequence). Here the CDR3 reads CASSKGTTAGANVLTF. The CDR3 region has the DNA TGTGCCAGTAGTAAGGGTACCACAGCTGGGGCCAACGTGCTGACTTTC.

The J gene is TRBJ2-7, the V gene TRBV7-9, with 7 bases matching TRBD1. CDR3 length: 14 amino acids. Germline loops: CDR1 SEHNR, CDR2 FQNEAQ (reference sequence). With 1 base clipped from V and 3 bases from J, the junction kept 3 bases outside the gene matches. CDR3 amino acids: CASSLGQGFYEQYF. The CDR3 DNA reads TGTGCCAGCAGCTTAGGACAGGGATTCTACGAGCAGTACTTC.

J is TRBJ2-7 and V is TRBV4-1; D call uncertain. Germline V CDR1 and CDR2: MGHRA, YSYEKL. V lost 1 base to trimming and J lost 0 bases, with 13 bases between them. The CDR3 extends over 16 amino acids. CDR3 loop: CASSQVPPPSSYEQYF. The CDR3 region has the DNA TGCGCCAGCAGCCAAGTTCCGCCCCCGAGCTCCTACGAGCAGTACTTC.

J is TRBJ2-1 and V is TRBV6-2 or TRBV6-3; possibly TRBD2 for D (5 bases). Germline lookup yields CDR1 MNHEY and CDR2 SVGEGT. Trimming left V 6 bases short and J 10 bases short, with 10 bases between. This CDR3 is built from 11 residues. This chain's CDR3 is CASSWTGEQFF. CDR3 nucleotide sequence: TGTGCCAGCAGCTGGACGGGGGAGCAGTTCTTC.

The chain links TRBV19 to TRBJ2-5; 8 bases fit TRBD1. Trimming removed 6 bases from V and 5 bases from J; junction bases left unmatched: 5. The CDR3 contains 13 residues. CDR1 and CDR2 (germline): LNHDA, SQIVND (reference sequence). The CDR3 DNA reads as TGTGCCAGTAGCCTTACAGGGGGGGAGACCCAGTACTTC. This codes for CASSLTGGETQYF.

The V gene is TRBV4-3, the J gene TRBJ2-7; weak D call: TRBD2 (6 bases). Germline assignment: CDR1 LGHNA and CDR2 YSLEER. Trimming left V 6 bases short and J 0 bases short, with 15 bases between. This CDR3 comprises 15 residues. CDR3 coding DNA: TGCGCCAGCAGACACATAGCGGAGGTCTCCTACGAGCAGTACTTC. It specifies CASRHIAEVSYEQYF.

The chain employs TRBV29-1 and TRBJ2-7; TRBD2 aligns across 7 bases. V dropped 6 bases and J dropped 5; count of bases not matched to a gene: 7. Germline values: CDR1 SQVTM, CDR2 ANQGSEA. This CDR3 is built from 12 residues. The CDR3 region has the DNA TGCAGCGTCCGGGACTACAGGCACGAGCAGTACTTC. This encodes CSVRDYRHEQYF.

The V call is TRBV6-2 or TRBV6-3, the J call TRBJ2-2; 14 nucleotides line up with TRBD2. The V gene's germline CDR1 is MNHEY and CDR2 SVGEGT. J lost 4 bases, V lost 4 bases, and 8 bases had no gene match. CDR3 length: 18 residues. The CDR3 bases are TGTGCCAGCAGTTCCGAAACGGGACTAGCGGGGGTCACCGGGGAGCTGTTTTTT. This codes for CASSSETGLAGVTGELFF.

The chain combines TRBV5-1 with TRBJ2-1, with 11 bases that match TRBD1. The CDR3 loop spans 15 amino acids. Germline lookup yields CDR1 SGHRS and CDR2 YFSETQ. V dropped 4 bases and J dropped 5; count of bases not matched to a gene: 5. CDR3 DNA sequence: TGCGCCAGCAGCCTAGGGACAGGGGGGGACAATGAGCAGTTCTTC. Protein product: CASSLGTGGDNEQFF.

The CDR3 nucleotides are TGTGCCAGCAGACTCGGACAGGGGAACACTGAAGCTTTCTTT. Protein product: CASRLGQGNTEAFF. The gene calls are TRBV11-2 and TRBJ1-1; 8 nucleotides align to TRBD1. The CDR3 spans 14 residues. V gave up 6 bases and J gave up 1 base; unmatched junction bases: 4. Germline V gene sequence: CDR1 SGHAT, CDR2 FQNNGV.

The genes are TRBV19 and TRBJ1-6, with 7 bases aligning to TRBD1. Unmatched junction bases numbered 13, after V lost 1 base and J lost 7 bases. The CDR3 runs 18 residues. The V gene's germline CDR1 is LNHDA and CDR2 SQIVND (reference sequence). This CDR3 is CASSIGGGQERPNSPLHF. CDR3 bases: TGTGCCAGTAGTATAGGGGGAGGACAGGAACGTCCGAATTCACCCCTCCACTTT.

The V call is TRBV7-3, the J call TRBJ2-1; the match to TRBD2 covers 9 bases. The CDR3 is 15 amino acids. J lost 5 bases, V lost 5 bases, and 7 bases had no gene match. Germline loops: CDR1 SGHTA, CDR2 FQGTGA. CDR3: CASSPSSGVHNEQFF. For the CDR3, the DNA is TGTGCCAGCAGCCCGTCTAGCGGGGTACACAATGAGCAGTTCTTC.

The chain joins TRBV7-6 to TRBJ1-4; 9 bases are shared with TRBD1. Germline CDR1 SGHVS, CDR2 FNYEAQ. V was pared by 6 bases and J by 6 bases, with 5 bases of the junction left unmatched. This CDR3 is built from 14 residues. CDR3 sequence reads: CASSYRDRDEKLFF. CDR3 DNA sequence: TGTGCCAGCAGTTACCGGGACAGGGATGAAAAACTGTTTTTT.

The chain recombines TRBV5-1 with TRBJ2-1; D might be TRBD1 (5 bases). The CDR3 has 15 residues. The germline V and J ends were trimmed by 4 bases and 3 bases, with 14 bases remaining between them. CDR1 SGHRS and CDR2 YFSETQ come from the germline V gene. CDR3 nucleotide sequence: TGCGCCAGCAGCGCTTCAGGGTTGTTCTACAATGAGCAGTTCTTC. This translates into CASSASGLFYNEQFF. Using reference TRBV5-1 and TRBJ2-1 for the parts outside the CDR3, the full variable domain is KAGVTQTPRYLIKTRGQQVTLSCSPISGHRSVSWYQQTPGQGLQFLFEYFSETQRNKGNFPGRFSGRQFSNSRSEMNVSTLELGDSALYLCASSASGLFYNEQFFGPGTRLTVL.

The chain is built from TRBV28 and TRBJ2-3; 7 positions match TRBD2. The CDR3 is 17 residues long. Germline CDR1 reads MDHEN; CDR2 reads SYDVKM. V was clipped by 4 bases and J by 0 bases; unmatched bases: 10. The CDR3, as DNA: TGTGCCAGCAGTTCCCCCCTAGCGGAAACTAGCACAGATACGCAGTATTTT. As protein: CASSSPLAETSTDTQYF.

The DNA of the CDR3 is TGTGCCAGCAGTATCTCACCCGGGACAGGGGTTGGCTACACCTTC. Translation gives CASSISPGTGVGYTF. The V call is TRBV6-5, the J call TRBJ1-2, with 10 bases matching TRBD1. The germline V gene has CDR1 MNHEY and CDR2 SVGAGI. The V gene end was trimmed by 5 bases and the J gene end by 7 bases; junction bases not matched to a gene: 10. The CDR3 has 15 amino acids.

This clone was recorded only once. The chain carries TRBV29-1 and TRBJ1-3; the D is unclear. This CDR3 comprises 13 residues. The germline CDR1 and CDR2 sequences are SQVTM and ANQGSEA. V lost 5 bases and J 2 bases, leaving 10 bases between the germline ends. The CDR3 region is CSVRRTPGNTIYF. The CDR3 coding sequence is TGCAGCGTTCGCAGAACCCCTGGAAACACCATATATTTT. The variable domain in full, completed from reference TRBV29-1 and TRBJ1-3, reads SAVISQKPSRDICQRGTSLTIQCQVDSQVTMMFWYRQQPGQSLTLIATANQGSEATYESGFVIDKFPISRPNLTFSTLTVSNMSPEDSSIYLCSVRRTPGNTIYFGEGSWLTVV.

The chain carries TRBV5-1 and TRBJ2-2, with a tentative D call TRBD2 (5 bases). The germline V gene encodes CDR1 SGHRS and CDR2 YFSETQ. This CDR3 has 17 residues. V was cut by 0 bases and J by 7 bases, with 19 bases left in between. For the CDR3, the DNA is TGCGCCAGCAGCTTGGCGGTCTGGGAGACCTCCCACGGGGAGCTGTTTTTT. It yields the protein CASSLAVWETSHGELFF. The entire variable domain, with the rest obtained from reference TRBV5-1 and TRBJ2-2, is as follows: KAGVTQTPRYLIKTRGQQVTLSCSPISGHRSVSWYQQTPGQGLQFLFEYFSETQRNKGNFPGRFSGRQFSNSRSEMNVSTLELGDSALYLCASSLAVWETSHGELFFGEGSRLTVL.

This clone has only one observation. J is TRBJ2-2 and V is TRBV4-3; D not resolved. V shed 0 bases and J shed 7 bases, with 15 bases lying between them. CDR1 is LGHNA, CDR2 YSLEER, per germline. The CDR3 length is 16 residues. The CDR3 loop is CASSQDARSLGGELFF. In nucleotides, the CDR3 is TGCGCCAGCAGCCAAGATGCCCGGAGCCTAGGCGGGGAGCTGTTTTTT.

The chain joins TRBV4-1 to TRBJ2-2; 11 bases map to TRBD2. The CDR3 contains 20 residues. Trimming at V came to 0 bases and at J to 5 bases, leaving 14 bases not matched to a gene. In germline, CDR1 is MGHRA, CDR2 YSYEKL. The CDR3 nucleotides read TGCGCCAGCAGCCAAGACCCCAGGAGCTCTAGCGGGAGGAGTACCGGGGAGCTGTTTTTT. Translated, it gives CASSQDPRSSSGRSTGELFF.

Here the CDR3 reads CASSEGGGGYGYTF. CDR3 nucleotides: TGTGCCAGCAGTGAAGGCGGGGGGGGCTATGGCTACACCTTC. This sequence joins TRBV6-1 and TRBJ1-2; maybe TRBD1 (5 bases). The CDR3 contains 14 residues. Trimming shortened V by 1 base and J by 4 bases, and 10 bases separated the two germline ends. CDR1 and CDR2 (germline): MNHNS, SASEGT.

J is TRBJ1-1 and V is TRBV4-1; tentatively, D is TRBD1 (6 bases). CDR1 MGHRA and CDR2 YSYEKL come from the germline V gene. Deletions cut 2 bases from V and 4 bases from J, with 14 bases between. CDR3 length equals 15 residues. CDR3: CASSQWSGGGTEAFF. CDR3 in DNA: TGCGCCAGCAGCCAATGGTCGGGAGGGGGCACTGAAGCTTTCTTT.

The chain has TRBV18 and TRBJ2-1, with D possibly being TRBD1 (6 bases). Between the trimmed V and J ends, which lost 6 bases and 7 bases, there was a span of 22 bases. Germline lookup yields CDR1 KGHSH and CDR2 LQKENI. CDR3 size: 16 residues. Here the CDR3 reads CASSPRDRYSMNEQFF. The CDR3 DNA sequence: TGTGCCAGCTCTCCTCGCGACAGGTACTCCATGAATGAGCAGTTCTTC.

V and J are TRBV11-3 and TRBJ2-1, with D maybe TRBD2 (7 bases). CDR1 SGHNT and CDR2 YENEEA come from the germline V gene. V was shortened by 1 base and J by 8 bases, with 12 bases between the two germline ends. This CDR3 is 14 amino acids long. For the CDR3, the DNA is TGTGCCAGCAGCTTAGCGCAGGGGAGGGATGAGCAGTTCTTC. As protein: CASSLAQGRDEQFF.